The clone carrying this TCR beta chain appeared a single time. The antigen is undetermined. The sample is drawn from a study of T cell clonotyping in hematopoietic cell transplantation. In germline, CDR1 is SGHDT, CDR2 YYEEEE. V lost 0 bases and J 3 bases, leaving 9 bases between the germline ends. This CDR3 is built from 14 residues. Assay used: immunoSEQ multiplex PCR; TCRdb lists only in-frame clones, some missing. The repertoire holds around 16,000 clones, with around 55% as singletons. Blood collection times were about day -28 and days 30, 100, 180 posttransplant. Study findings and constraints: CD4 and CD8 repertoire contributions could not be separated without sorting. At the given depth, recipient repertoires were over 95% de novo clonotypes. Higher Inverse Simpson Index values in graft donor and pretransplant recipient predicted broader posttransplant TCR diversity.

V is TRBV5-6 and J is TRBJ1-2; D call uncertain. This receptor was obtained from a male patient between 45 and 59 years old who had an allogeneic stem cell transplant from an unrelated donor, so T cells may come from the graft donor. Some clones in this sample may be carry-over from other donors' samples. The sample consisted of PBMCs, taken 30 days after allogeneic stem cell transplant. The chain's CDR3 is CASSLEQSDYGYTF. The CDR3 region has the DNA TGTGCCAGCAGCTTGGAACAGTCTGACTATGGCTACACCTTC.